This T cell receptor beta chain was identified during a study of identifying expanded T cells in peripheral blood. The CDR3 totals 13 residues. Per germline, CDR1 LNHDA and CDR2 SQIVND (reference sequence). Trimming left V 5 bases short and J 6 bases short, with 14 bases between. Generated by immunoSEQ multiplex PCR, the TCRdb table keeps only in-frame clones and is missing some. The table shows around 78,000 clones, with 84% occurring only once. The chain links TRBV19 to TRBJ2-7, with D perhaps given as TRBD1 or TRBD2 (5 bases each). The clonotype originates from a person aged 18 to 75 in good health. The sequencing sample was made of blood. The CDR3 region is CASSGTPSGEQYF. CDR3 nucleotide sequence: TGTGCCAGTAGTGGGACCCCCTCTGGCGAGCAGTACTTC.